What follows are 14 T cell receptor beta chains derived from one specimen sequenced in a study of blood T cell repertoires in COVID-19. The protocol was immunoSEQ multiplex PCR, while the TCRdb copy is restricted to in-frame clones and leaves out a portion. The sample carries 110,000 or so clones, 70% to 90% recorded once. The sample was peripheral blood. The receptors shown here come from a man aged 35 to 55 with acute or convalescent COVID-19.

The V gene is TRBV11-2, the J gene TRBJ2-1; a possible D gene is TRBD2 (6 bases). CDR1 is SGHAT and CDR2 is FQNNGV in the germline V gene. V was trimmed by 4 bases and J by 10 bases, leaving 20 bases between them. The CDR3 is 15 residues long. For the CDR3, the DNA is TGTGCCAGCAGCTCCCTCCCGGGACTCCAAGTCGAGCAGTTCTTC. Amino acids: CASSSLPGLQVEQFF. The full variable domain, in which reference TRBV11-2 and TRBJ2-1 provide the parts outside the CDR3, is EAGVAQSPRYKIIEKRQSVAFWCNPISGHATLYWYQQILGQGPKLLIQFQNNGVVDDSQLPKDRFSAERLKGVDSTLKIQPAKLEDSAVYLCASSSLPGLQVEQFFGPGTRLTVL.

This sequence joins TRBV6-4 and TRBJ2-3; weak D call: TRBD2 (6 bases). V was clipped by 5 bases and J by 1 base, with 10 bases between them. Germline V CDR1 and CDR2: MRHNA, SNTAGT. The CDR3 is made up of 14 amino acids. For the CDR3, the DNA is TGTGCCAGCAGTCCCACGGGGGGCACAGATACGCAGTATTTT. It codes for CASSPTGGTDTQYF.

This chain links TRBV30 with TRBJ1-5; 11 bases line up with TRBD1. From germline, CDR1 is GTSNPN and CDR2 SVGIG (reference sequence). The CDR3 length is 17 residues. V shed 0 bases, J shed 4 bases, and the junction held 8 bases outside the gene matches. The CDR3 loop is CAWSVGWDRGGNQPQHF. In nucleotides, the CDR3 is TGTGCCTGGAGTGTAGGCTGGGACAGGGGGGGGAATCAGCCCCAGCATTTT.

The V gene is TRBV6-5, the J gene TRBJ2-2; TRBD1 is a possible D gene (5 bases). Germline lookup yields CDR1 MNHEY and CDR2 SVGAGI. The CDR3 spans 13 residues. With 2 bases removed from V and 6 bases from J, the gap between germline ends came to 7 bases. CDR3 amino acids: CASSYGRAGELFF. Written as DNA, the CDR3 is TGTGCCAGCAGTTACGGCAGGGCCGGGGAGCTGTTTTTT.

V usage is TRBV12-3 or TRBV12-4 and J usage is TRBJ2-3; no clear D gene. Trimming took off 7 bases at V and 2 bases at J, with 7 bases between the two ends. The CDR3 sequence is 12 residues long. The CDR3 reads CASNRDTDTQYF. CDR3 DNA: TGTGCCAGCAATAGAGACACAGATACGCAGTATTTT.

The CDR3 reads CASSYRRGGVMSSDTQYF. CDR3 sequence (DNA): TGTGCCAGCAGTTATCGCCGCGGGGGGGTTATGTCGTCAGATACGCAGTATTTT. V usage is TRBV6-2 or TRBV6-3 and J usage is TRBJ2-3, with 9 bases identical to TRBD2. V shed 3 bases and J 4 bases; nucleotides not matched to a gene: 14. The CDR3 length is 18 residues. The germline CDR1 and CDR2 sequences are MNHEY and SVGEGT.

The rearrangement links TRBV27 to TRBJ2-7; a possible D gene is TRBD1 (6 bases). The ends were cut back, 6 bases at V and 2 bases at J, with 11 bases in the middle. The CDR3 runs to 13 residues. The V gene's germline CDR1 is MNHEY and CDR2 SMNVEV (reference sequence). As DNA, the CDR3 is TGTGCCAGCAGACAGGGATCGGCCTACGAGCAGTACTTC. Translation: CASRQGSAYEQYF.

The chain couples TRBV14 to TRBJ1-3; maybe TRBD1 (5 bases). The length of the CDR3 is 13 residues. V lost 10 bases to trimming and J lost 3 bases, with 13 bases between them. Looked up from germline, CDR1 is SGHDN and CDR2 is FVKESK. CDR3 DNA: TGTGCCACCTCCTGGCAGGGTGGAAACACCATATATTTT. This encodes CATSWQGGNTIYF.

This sequence joins TRBV27 and TRBJ2-1, with 9 bases fitting TRBD1. CDR1 and CDR2 from the germline V gene are MNHEY and SMNVEV (reference sequence). CDR3 length equals 14 residues. Losses at the gene ends were 8 bases for V and 2 bases for J; bases not matched to a gene: 4. CDR3 DNA sequence: TGTGCCAGCCGAAACAGGGGGCCCTACAATGAGCAGTTCTTC. This gives the protein CASRNRGPYNEQFF.

CDR3 amino acids: CASSERGAITFQPQHF. Written as DNA, the CDR3 is TGTGCCAGCAGTGAACGGGGTGCTATTACGTTTCAGCCCCAGCATTTT. V usage is TRBV2 and J usage is TRBJ1-5; no reliable D call. The V gene lost 2 bases and the J gene lost 6 bases, with 17 bases spanning the gap. Germline CDR1 is SNHLY and CDR2 is FYNNEI. The CDR3 has 16 residues.

The V gene is TRBV10-3, the J gene TRBJ1-5, with TRBD1 as a possible D gene (5 bases). Germline V gene lookup returns CDR1 ENHRY and CDR2 SYGVKD. CDR3 length: 14 amino acids. V lost 11 bases and J 0 bases, leaving 14 bases between the germline ends. The chain's CDR3 is CAAARDYSNQPQHF. CDR3 coding DNA: TGTGCCGCCGCTCGGGACTATAGCAATCAGCCCCAGCATTTT.

This chain connects TRBV4-2 to TRBJ2-5, with TRBD1 matching over 7 bases. The germline V gene encodes CDR1 LGHNA and CDR2 YNFKEQ. The length of the CDR3 is 15 residues. Losses at the gene ends were 3 bases for V and 2 bases for J; bases not matched to a gene: 6. The CDR3 sequence is CASSQTGTIQETQYF. CDR3 DNA sequence: TGTGCCAGCAGCCAGACAGGGACCATTCAAGAGACCCAGTACTTC.

This clone is a singleton in its sample. The genes are TRBV5-4 and TRBJ2-5; 9 bases line up with TRBD2. Germline CDR1 and CDR2: SGHNT and YYREEE (reference sequence). The CDR3 runs to 14 residues. Trimming took 0 bases from V and 4 from J; bases not matched to a gene: 1. DNA of the CDR3: TGTGCCAGCAGCTTGGGCGGGGGGGGAGAGACCCAGTACTTC. Translated, it gives CASSLGGGGETQYF.

The CDR3 region is CASSLRTGGINEQFF. CDR3 nucleotides: TGTGCCAGCAGCCTGAGGACAGGGGGAATCAATGAGCAGTTCTTC. The V and J genes are TRBV5-4 and TRBJ2-1, with 10 bases identical to TRBD1. This CDR3 has 15 amino acids. Germline V gene lookup returns CDR1 SGHNT and CDR2 YYREEE (reference sequence). Losses at the gene ends were 4 bases for V and 6 bases for J; bases not matched to a gene: 7.